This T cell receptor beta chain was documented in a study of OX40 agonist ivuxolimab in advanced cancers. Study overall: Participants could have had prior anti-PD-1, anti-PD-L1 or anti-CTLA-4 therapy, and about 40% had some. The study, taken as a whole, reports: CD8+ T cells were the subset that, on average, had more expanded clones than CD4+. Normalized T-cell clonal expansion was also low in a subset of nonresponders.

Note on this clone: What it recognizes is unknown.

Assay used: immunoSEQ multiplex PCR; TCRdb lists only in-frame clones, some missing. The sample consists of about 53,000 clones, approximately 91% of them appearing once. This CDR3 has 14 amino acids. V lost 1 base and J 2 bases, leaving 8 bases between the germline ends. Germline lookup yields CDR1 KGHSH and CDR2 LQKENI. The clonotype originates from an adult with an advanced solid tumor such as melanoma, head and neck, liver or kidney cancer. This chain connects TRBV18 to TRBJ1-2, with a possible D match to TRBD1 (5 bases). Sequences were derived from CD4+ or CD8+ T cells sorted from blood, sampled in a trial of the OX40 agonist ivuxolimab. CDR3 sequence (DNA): TGTGCCAGCTCACCACAAGGGGCCAACTATGGCTACACCTTC. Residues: CASSPQGANYGYTF.